These 5 T cell receptor beta chains originate from one sample sequenced in a study of early T cells in non-severe SARS-CoV-2 infection. TCRdb recomputed calls from the 5' RACE reads with MiXCR, one row per CDR3 protein. The table lists 25,000 to 35,000 distinct CDR3 sequences, approximately 6.6% of them singletons. The sample in question was whole blood, obtained at baseline. Receptors originate from an adult who was a healthcare worker with PCR-confirmed SARS-CoV-2 infection or an uninfected control (not recorded which).

Many counts were recorded for this clonotype. The V and J genes are TRBV27 and TRBJ2-7; 7 nucleotides line up with TRBD1. Germline CDR1 is MNHEY and CDR2 is SMNVEV (reference sequence). Trimming took 9 bases from V and 2 from J; bases not matched to a gene: 7. This CDR3 contains 13 residues. CDR3 sequence: CASTDRRTYEQYF. DNA for the CDR3: TGTGCCAGTACGGACAGGCGAACCTACGAGCAGTACTTC.

This clonotype has just a few counts. This chain connects TRBV5-4 to TRBJ1-6; D not certain. The V and J ends lost 0 bases and 5 bases respectively, with 6 bases between them. Germline V gene data show CDR1 as SGHNT and CDR2 as YYREEE (reference sequence). CDR3 size: 14 residues. CDR3 region: CASSLGADNSPLHF. CDR3 nucleotide sequence: TGTGCCAGCAGCTTGGGCGCAGATAATTCACCCCTCCACTTT.

The sample holds many counts of this clonotype. The chain links TRBV10-3 to TRBJ2-7, with 7 nucleotides matching TRBD2. The length of the CDR3 is 15 residues. The germline V gene has CDR1 ENHRY and CDR2 SYGVKD. The ends lost 4 bases at V and 0 bases at J; junction bases unmatched: 6. In nucleotides, the CDR3 is TGTGCCATCAGTGGACTGGGGAGGGCCTCCTACGAGCAGTACTTC. This encodes CAISGLGRASYEQYF.

This clonotype was detected only a few times. The DNA for the CDR3 is TGTGCCAGCAGCTTGGCCAACTACGAGCAGTACTTC. Its translation is CASSLANYEQYF. The chain has TRBV5-4 and TRBJ2-7, with no clear D. The length of the CDR3 is 12 residues. CDR1 is SGHNT, CDR2 YYREEE, per germline (reference sequence). Trimming took off 0 bases at V and 3 bases at J, with 4 bases between the two ends.

This clonotype was observed at least ten times. The CDR3 coding sequence is TGTGCTAGTGGCTCAGGGGGCTCGATTAGGGGGACCCAGTACTTC. Translation gives CASGSGGSIRGTQYF. The chain links TRBV12-5 to TRBJ2-5, with 8 nucleotides matching TRBD1. Trimming took 6 bases from V and 7 from J; bases not matched to a gene: 13. CDR3 length: 15 residues. Germline assignment: CDR1 LGHNT and CDR2 FRNRAP.